This T cell receptor (beta chain) was documented in a study of Graves' ophthalmopathy and Graves' hyperthyroidism. As for the study in general: Untreated patients at initial diagnosis provided peripheral blood.

This clonotype has a count of ten or more. CDR3 regions of TCR beta were amplified from RNA transcripts. An initial RT-PCR round employing HTBI primers preceded a second-round multiplex PCR. TCRdb reanalysed the multiplex PCR reads using MiXCR and keeps one entry per CDR3 protein. The data contain hundreds of thousands of distinct CDR3 sequences, 20% to 25% of them seen just once; the ten biggest clones take up more than 5.5%. This clonotype originated in a woman younger than 30 with stable Graves' hyperthyroidism. Some clones in this sample may be carry-over from other donors' samples. Sequenced material: peripheral blood.

Here the CDR3 DNA reads TGCGCCAGCGTCTCCGGAGGTCGCATGGGGGAGACCCAGTACTTC. Encoded protein: CASVSGGRMGETQYF. The chain is built from TRBV5-1 and TRBJ2-5; weak D call: TRBD2 (5 bases). The CDR3 has 15 amino acids. V was trimmed by 7 bases and J by 5 bases, leaving 21 bases between them. The V gene's germline CDR1 is SGHRS and CDR2 YFSETQ.